This entry features one TCR beta chain sequence. The antigen is not known. Sequence at one end of the junction differs from germline and may be a read error. Other DNA sequences in this specimen translate into the identical CDR3. CDR3 length: 12 amino acids. CDR1 and CDR2 (germline): MNHEY, SMNVEV (reference sequence). The sample originates from a study of cytomegalovirus exposure and HLA in healthy donors. For the study at large: A preliminary data release comprised roughly 85 million unique TCRs obtained from HLA-typed donors. The study's findings and limits: Sequencing likely produced, as an artifact, a cluster of highly shared sequence variants. In a later analysis, productive TCRs from donors in an Asian-associated ancestry cluster reportedly carried fewer N-insertions than the cohort mean.

The PCR made use of 60 Vbeta and 13 Jbeta primers. Source study methods: Later, 65 million to 85 million unique TCR beta chains were counted in an analysis, and about 10 million of them were shared. The repertoire was sequenced with immunoSEQ multiplex PCR; TCRdb's copy has only in-frame clones and lacks some. V, J and clone size derive from that table, while D and trimming were established from the DNA sequence. This sample has 120,000 or so clones, with 60% to 85% found just once. The sequencing sample was made of PBMCs. The genes are TRBV27 and TRBJ1-4; 7 nucleotides align to TRBD1. The sequence was obtained from a woman in her 40s in good health and CMV-seropositive. The CDR3 spells CASPQGDEKLFF. DNA for the CDR3: TGCGCCAGCCCCCAGGGGGATGAAAAACTGTTTTTT.